The 20 T cell receptor beta chains presented below share a single source sample, sequenced in a study of long-term antiretroviral therapy in people with HIV (dated by TCRdb to about 2022). Sequencing of the TRB variable region was done with the immunoSEQ hsTCRB v3.0 assay at survey level resolution. TCRdb holds this immuneACCESS table with in-frame rearrangements only. Some clones are missing; in checked studies, unresolved V genes explain under half, and the rest has no known cause. Present in this sample are approximately 27,000 clones, around nine tenths of which were seen just once. The ten biggest clones cover just over 3.5% of the sample. The sample in question was unsorted PBMCs, obtained 1.8 years after starting antiretroviral therapy. These receptors came from a woman younger than 30 with HIV.

V and J are TRBV7-2 and TRBJ2-1; D tentatively fits TRBD1 or TRBD2 (6 bases each). V lost 0 bases, J lost 0 bases, and 9 bases lay in between. Germline CDR1 and CDR2: SGHTA and FQGNSA. This CDR3 spans 16 amino acids. CDR3 amino acids: CASSLAGGNSYNEQFF. CDR3 bases: TGTGCCAGCAGCTTAGCAGGGGGGAACTCCTACAATGAGCAGTTCTTC.

This clone is a singleton in its sample. This chain joins TRBV9 and TRBJ2-3, with D tentatively TRBD1 (6 bases). This CDR3 is built from 17 residues. Per germline, CDR1 SGDLS and CDR2 YYNGEE. The V end was cut by 1 base, the J end by 2 bases, with 17 bases between. For the CDR3, the DNA is TGTGCCAGCAGCGTAAGCAGGGGCCCCCCATACACAGATACGCAGTATTTT. It codes for CASSVSRGPPYTDTQYF.

This chain connects TRBV5-1 to TRBJ2-1, with TRBD2 identical over 14 bases. Germline-derived CDR1 and CDR2 are SGHRS and YFSETQ. J gave up 5 bases and V 4 bases, and 2 bases lay outside the gene matches. This CDR3 has 15 amino acids. The CDR3 nucleotides are TGCGCCAGCAGCGGGACTAGCGGGAGAAACAATGAGCAGTTCTTC. The encoded protein is CASSGTSGRNNEQFF.

The chain is built from TRBV11-2 and TRBJ2-7; D is unclear. Looked up from germline, CDR1 is SGHAT and CDR2 is FQNNGV. This CDR3 region has 12 residues. Trimming cost V 5 bases and J 6 bases, with 11 bases left between them. In DNA form, the CDR3 reads TGTGCCAGCAGCCGGCGTCCGTCCGAGCAGTACTTC. Protein: CASSRRPSEQYF.

V and J are TRBV29-1 and TRBJ1-1; D is unresolved. This CDR3 has 11 residues. CDR1 is SQVTM and CDR2 is ANQGSEA in the germline V gene. Trimming shortened V by 1 base and J by 7 bases, and 7 bases separated the two germline ends. The CDR3 protein is CSVEGGVEAFF. CDR3 sequence (DNA): TGCAGCGTTGAAGGTGGGGTTGAAGCTTTCTTT.

This sequence joins TRBV19 and TRBJ2-4; TRBD1 agrees at 7 bases. In germline, CDR1 is LNHDA, CDR2 SQIVND (reference sequence). V lost 7 bases and J lost 4; bases outside the gene matches: 7. The CDR3 runs 14 residues. CDR3 in amino acids: CASNRDSTKNIQYF. DNA of the CDR3: TGTGCCAGTAACAGGGACAGCACGAAAAACATTCAGTACTTC.

The chain carries TRBV28 and TRBJ2-2; D might be TRBD1 or TRBD2, each matching 5 bases. V was trimmed by 8 bases and J by 5 bases, leaving 15 bases between them. The germline CDR1 and CDR2 sequences are MDHEN and SYDVKM. The CDR3 runs 14 residues. CDR3 nucleotides: TGTGCCAGCCAAGCAGGGACGCGTACCGGGGAGCTGTTTTTT. Protein sequence: CASQAGTRTGELFF.

The gene calls are TRBV6-5 and TRBJ2-2, with TRBD1 matching 7 bases. This CDR3 is 14 amino acids long. Germline V gives CDR1 MNHEY, CDR2 SVGAGI. J lost 5 bases, V lost 7 bases, and 7 bases had no gene match. CDR3 region: CASTRQGKTGELFF. The CDR3 coding sequence is TGTGCCAGCACTCGACAGGGAAAGACCGGGGAGCTGTTTTTT.

The chain is built from TRBV28 and TRBJ2-2, with 10 bases identical to TRBD1. Trimming at V came to 4 bases and at J to 5 bases, leaving 7 bases not matched to a gene. The CDR3 runs 16 residues. CDR1 is MDHEN, CDR2 SYDVKM, per germline. Written as DNA, the CDR3 is TGTGCCAGCAGTTCATACGGACAGGGGGATACCGGGGAGCTGTTTTTT. Protein product: CASSSYGQGDTGELFF. Based on the CDR3 plus reference TRBV28 and TRBJ2-2, the full variable domain is DVKVTQSSRYLVKRTGEKVFLECVQDMDHENMFWYRQDPGLGLRLIYFSYDVKMKEKGDIPEGYSVSREKKERFSLILESASTNQTSMYLCASSSYGQGDTGELFFGEGSRLTVL.

The gene calls are TRBV6-6 and TRBJ2-2; 14 positions match TRBD2. V shed 10 bases, J shed 5 bases, and the junction held 9 bases outside the gene matches. The CDR3 covers 16 residues. Germline-derived CDR1 and CDR2 are MNHNY and SVGAGI (reference sequence). The CDR3 sequence: CAIMGLAGEKTGELFF. The DNA for the CDR3 is TGTGCCATCATGGGACTAGCGGGAGAAAAAACCGGGGAGCTGTTTTTT.

The chain is built from TRBV7-3 and TRBJ2-3, with unresolved D. Trimming left V 4 bases short and J 2 bases short, with 10 bases between. The germline V gene encodes CDR1 SGHTA and CDR2 FQGTGA. This CDR3 contains 14 residues. The CDR3: CASSSRATTDTQYF. As DNA, the CDR3 is TGTGCCAGCAGCTCCCGGGCCACCACAGATACGCAGTATTTT. The whole variable domain, filled in from reference TRBV7-3 and TRBJ2-3, reads GAGVSQTPSNKVTEKGKYVELRCDPISGHTALYWYRQSLGQGPEFLIYFQGTGAADDSGLPNDRFFAVRPEGSVSTLKIQRTERGDSAVYLCASSSRATTDTQYFGPGTRLTVL.

A word on this clone: The sample has other DNA sequences that encode this CDR3 too. The rearrangement links TRBV6-1 to TRBJ2-7, with no clear D. The CDR3 extends over 12 amino acids. The V end lost 3 bases, the J end lost 3 bases, and 6 bases lay between the germline ends. Per the germline V gene, CDR1 is MNHNS and CDR2 is SASEGT. The CDR3 DNA follows: TGTGCCAGCAGTGACGGATTCTACGAGCAGTACTTC. Translated: CASSDGFYEQYF.

This chain joins TRBV6-6 and TRBJ2-7, with TRBD1 as a possible D gene (5 bases). Germline V gene sequence: CDR1 MNHNY, CDR2 SVGAGI (reference sequence). Trimming took 2 bases from V and 3 from J, leaving 11 bases between them. This CDR3 is built from 14 residues. CDR3 protein: CASSYHLDNYEQYF. CDR3 in DNA: TGTGCCAGCAGTTACCATCTGGACAACTACGAGCAGTACTTC.

This clone appeared once. This chain connects TRBV7-9 to TRBJ2-3; TRBD1 might be the D (5 bases). V lost 1 base to trimming and J lost 2 bases, with 10 bases between them. Germline CDR1 reads SEHNR; CDR2 reads FQNEAQ (reference sequence). The CDR3 covers 15 residues. The CDR3 region has the DNA TGTGCCAGCAGCTTAGGGGGCAGGGCCACAGATACGCAGTATTTT. Translation: CASSLGGRATDTQYF.

CDR3 protein: CASSRTGVTEAFF. CDR3 in DNA: TGCGCCAGCAGCCGTACAGGGGTAACTGAAGCTTTCTTT. This rearrangement joins TRBV5-1 to TRBJ1-1; TRBD1 agrees at 7 bases. The J segment lost 5 bases and the V segment lost 4 bases, leaving 5 bases of the junction unmatched. The CDR3 has 13 residues. Germline loops: CDR1 SGHRS, CDR2 YFSETQ.

The chain couples TRBV19 to TRBJ2-3, with 8 bases that match TRBD2. CDR1 and CDR2 (germline): LNHDA, SQIVND (reference sequence). V trimming: 4 bases; J trimming: 4 bases; junction bases outside the gene matches: 1. The CDR3 length is 13 residues. The CDR3 nucleotides are TGTGCCAGTAGTACAGCGGGGGCAGATACGCAGTATTTT. Translation gives CASSTAGADTQYF.

J is TRBJ2-7 and V is TRBV5-1; 7 bases are a match to TRBD2. The germline CDR1 and CDR2 sequences are SGHRS and YFSETQ. The CDR3 sequence is 17 residues long. The V gene end was trimmed by 4 bases and the J gene end by 0 bases; junction bases not matched to a gene: 13. The CDR3 DNA follows: TGCGCCAGCAGCCCCGGAGGGGACTACCTAAACTCCTACGAGCAGTACTTC. This sequence encodes CASSPGGDYLNSYEQYF.

In this sample, this clone turned up a few times. The chain joins TRBV10-1 to TRBJ1-5; 8 bases line up with TRBD1. In germline, CDR1 is WNHNN, CDR2 SYGVQD (reference sequence). The junction had 4 bases not matched to a gene; V was cut back by 10 bases and J by 5 bases. CDR3 length equals 12 residues. As DNA, the CDR3 is TGCGCCATCCAGGGGGCGTATCAGCCCCAGCATTTT. Encoded protein: CAIQGAYQPQHF.

The V gene is TRBV9, the J gene TRBJ2-5, with 11 bases that match TRBD1. CDR3 length: 16 amino acids. Germline assignment: CDR1 SGDLS and CDR2 YYNGEE. J was trimmed by 5 bases and V by 3 bases; bases with no gene match: 9. The CDR3 sequence is CASSASGTGGVETQYF. CDR3 coding DNA: TGTGCCAGCAGCGCCTCCGGGACAGGGGGAGTCGAGACCCAGTACTTC.

This chain uses TRBV4-1 with TRBJ2-7; 8 nucleotides line up with TRBD2. V gave up 3 bases and J gave up 2 bases; unmatched junction bases: 3. Germline assignment: CDR1 MGHRA and CDR2 YSYEKL. The length of the CDR3 is 14 residues. This CDR3 is CASSHTSGPYEQYF. In DNA form, the CDR3 reads TGCGCCAGCAGCCACACTAGCGGACCCTACGAGCAGTACTTC.